One and the same sample provided the 28 T cell receptor beta chains below, sequenced in a study of cytomegalovirus exposure and HLA in healthy donors. Amplification used 60 Vbeta primers and 13 Jbeta primers. TCRdb's table, derived via immunoSEQ multiplex PCR, lists solely in-frame clones and lacks some. The sample contains under 200,000 clones, approximately 80% of which appear only once. The material sequenced was PBMCs. The origin of the receptors is a young woman in good health and CMV-seronegative.

The chain has TRBV6-6 and TRBJ2-7; tentative D call: TRBD2 (5 bases). This CDR3 comprises 15 residues. Germline values: CDR1 MNHNY, CDR2 SVGAGI (reference sequence). Trimming removed 0 bases from V and 4 bases from J, with 13 bases in between. CDR3 loop: CASSYSFPGEYEQYF. The CDR3 DNA reads TGTGCCAGCAGTTACTCGTTTCCCGGGGAATACGAGCAGTACTTC.

The chain combines TRBV7-8 with TRBJ2-7, with TRBD1 identical over 10 bases. Germline trimming cut 3 bases from V and 4 bases from J; bases unmatched to any gene: 0. CDR1 is SGHVS, CDR2 FQNEAQ, per germline. The CDR3 loop spans 13 amino acids. As DNA, the CDR3 is TGTGCCAGCAGCTTGGACAGGGGGTACGAGCAGTACTTC. Translating gives CASSLDRGYEQYF. Full variable domain (rest looked up from reference TRBV7-8 and TRBJ2-7): GAGVSQSPRYKVAKRGQDVALRCDPISGHVSLFWYQQALGQGPEFLTYFQNEAQLDKSGLPSDRFFAERPEGSVSTLKIQRTQQEDSAVYLCASSLDRGYEQYFGPGTRLTVT.

A single count supports this clone. This chain connects TRBV11-2 to TRBJ2-3, with 9 bases identical to TRBD2. Germline CDR1 and CDR2: SGHAT and FQNNGV. The length of the CDR3 is 17 residues. Germline trimming cut 1 base from V and 6 bases from J; bases unmatched to any gene: 11. The CDR3 protein is CASSLGSLAGVTDTQYF. CDR3 nucleotide sequence: TGTGCCAGCAGCTTAGGATCCTTAGCGGGAGTTACGGATACGCAGTATTTT.

The chain employs TRBV11-3 and TRBJ1-2; D gene unclear. The CDR3 is made up of 15 amino acids. Trimming stripped 1 base from V and 3 bases from J, with 12 bases between. Germline assignment: CDR1 SGHNT and CDR2 YENEEA. The CDR3 loop reads CASSLGGQAHYGYTF. The CDR3 bases are TGTGCCAGCAGCTTAGGTGGGCAGGCGCACTATGGCTACACCTTC.

The V call is TRBV13, the J call TRBJ2-1; 7 nucleotides match TRBD2. The ends lost 3 bases at V and 9 bases at J; junction bases unmatched: 17. Germline CDR1 and CDR2: PRHDT and FYEKMQ (reference sequence). The CDR3 covers 17 residues. CDR3 protein: CASSLDVGTKSGGEQFF. DNA for the CDR3: TGTGCCAGCAGCTTGGATGTCGGGACCAAGTCGGGGGGTGAGCAGTTCTTC. The whole variable domain, remainder taken from reference TRBV13 and TRBJ2-1, is AAGVIQSPRHLIKEKRETATLKCYPIPRHDTVYWYQQGPGQDPQFLISFYEKMQSDKGSIPDRFSAQQFSDYHSELNMSSLELGDSALYFCASSLDVGTKSGGEQFFGPGTRLTVL.

V usage is TRBV4-3 and J usage is TRBJ2-1, with TRBD2 identical over 7 bases. From germline, CDR1 is LGHNA and CDR2 YSLEER. The CDR3 spans 16 residues. V was pared by 10 bases and J by 9 bases, with 21 bases of the junction left unmatched. The CDR3 bases are TGCGCCACCAGACGACAGCGGGGAGCCGGGGTGGGTGAGCAGTTCTTC. Protein sequence: CATRRQRGAGVGEQFF.

V is TRBV11-2 and J is TRBJ1-1; TRBD1 is a possible D gene (5 bases). Germline CDR1 and CDR2: SGHAT and FQNNGV. The V end lost 10 bases, the J end lost 1 base, and 19 bases lay between the germline ends. CDR3 length equals 15 residues. The CDR3 region has the DNA TGTGCCACCAACCGTTTTGGGGGGACGAACACTGAAGCTTTCTTT. It is translated as CATNRFGGTNTEAFF. Variable domain in full (rest from reference TRBV11-2 and TRBJ1-1): EAGVAQSPRYKIIEKRQSVAFWCNPISGHATLYWYQQILGQGPKLLIQFQNNGVVDDSQLPKDRFSAERLKGVDSTLKIQPAKLEDSAVYLCATNRFGGTNTEAFFGQGTRLTVV.

The chain recombines TRBV9 with TRBJ1-2, with 7 nucleotides matching TRBD1. Per the germline V gene, CDR1 is SGDLS and CDR2 is YYNGEE. The CDR3 contains 15 residues. With V trimmed by 5 bases and J by 4 bases, 11 bases remained unmatched. The CDR3 is CASSAKGGFGYGYTF. DNA of the CDR3: TGTGCCAGCAGTGCAAAAGGGGGCTTTGGCTATGGCTACACCTTC.

J is TRBJ2-5 and V is TRBV9; 7 bases are shared with TRBD2. The assigned J gene may be wrong: the sequence end matches TRBJ2-7 better. Germline V gene data show CDR1 as SGDLS and CDR2 as YYNGEE. The CDR3 runs to 16 residues. The CDR3 loop reads CASSPREPSGYYEQYF. In nucleotides, the CDR3 is TGTGCCAGCAGCCCGAGAGAGCCTAGCGGCTACTACGAGCAGTACTTC.

The sample holds a few counts of this clone. The J gene is TRBJ2-3, the V gene TRBV6-4, with TRBD1 matching over 8 bases. This CDR3 contains 16 residues. Germline V gives CDR1 MRHNA, CDR2 SNTAGT. The V and J ends lost 5 bases and 2 bases, in that order; junction bases with no gene match: 9. The CDR3 coding sequence is TGTGCCAGCAGTCCCGGGACAGGTTCTCCCACAGATACGCAGTATTTT. Amino acids: CASSPGTGSPTDTQYF.

This chain uses TRBV7-9 with TRBJ1-3; D ambiguous. The CDR3 consists of 14 residues. Trimming pared 5 bases from V and 0 bases from J, leaving 8 bases between. Germline V gene data show CDR1 as SEHNR and CDR2 as FQNEAQ (reference sequence). CDR3 DNA sequence: TGTGCCAGCAGCCGTTCTAGCTCTGGAAACACCATATATTTT. Protein sequence: CASSRSSSGNTIYF. The whole variable domain, remainder taken from reference TRBV7-9 and TRBJ1-3, is DTGVSQNPRHKITKRGQNVTFRCDPISEHNRLYWYRQTLGQGPEFLTYFQNEAQLEKSRLLSDRFSAERPKGSFSTLEIQRTEQGDSAMYLCASSRSSSGNTIYFGEGSWLTVV.

The chain uses TRBV7-2 and TRBJ2-1; D is possibly TRBD2 (7 bases). From germline, CDR1 is SGHTA and CDR2 FQGNSA. The CDR3 extends over 15 amino acids. The V and J ends lost 3 bases and 3 bases respectively, with 12 bases between them. CDR3 sequence (DNA): TGTGCCAGCAGCTTCCGGGGGGCCGGCTACAATGAGCAGTTCTTC. It encodes CASSFRGAGYNEQFF.

The chain uses TRBV28 and TRBJ2-5, with a weak D call TRBD1 (6 bases). The J call may be mistaken, given a closer DNA end match to TRBJ2-7. CDR1 is MDHEN and CDR2 is SYDVKM in the germline V gene. The CDR3 extends over 14 amino acids. The CDR3 sequence is CASSIPGQVYEQYF. The CDR3 nucleotides read TGTGCCAGCAGTATACCGGGACAAGTCTACGAGCAGTACTTC.

The rearrangement links TRBV6-5 to TRBJ2-7; 10 bases match TRBD1. The CDR3 runs 14 residues. Germline-derived CDR1 and CDR2 are MNHEY and SVGAGI. The trim removed 6 bases at V and 6 bases at J, leaving 8 bases unmatched. CDR3 residues: CASSRTGGWSEQYF. CDR3 DNA: TGTGCCAGCAGCCGGACAGGGGGGTGGTCCGAGCAGTACTTC.

This clone was detected only a few times. The V gene is TRBV10-1, the J gene TRBJ2-7; a possible D gene is TRBD2 (6 bases). The CDR3 length is 14 residues. Germline V gives CDR1 WNHNN, CDR2 SYGVQD (reference sequence). With 3 bases removed from V and 6 bases from J, the gap between germline ends came to 15 bases. CDR3 in amino acids: CASSDSGRGGEQYF. In DNA, the CDR3 is TGCGCCAGCAGTGATAGCGGACGAGGAGGCGAGCAGTACTTC.

This clone occurred once. This rearrangement joins TRBV7-9 to TRBJ2-3, with 10 bases that match TRBD2. This CDR3 is built from 15 residues. Germline CDR1 reads SEHNR; CDR2 reads FQNEAQ (reference sequence). V lost 3 bases to trimming and J lost 6 bases; unmatched junction nucleotides: 6. The CDR3 here is CASSFSGRSPDTQYF. The DNA of the CDR3 is TGTGCCAGCAGCTTTAGCGGGAGGAGCCCGGATACGCAGTATTTT.

The genes are TRBV6-6 and TRBJ1-2; D not certain. The CDR3 spans 14 residues. CDR1 is MNHNY and CDR2 is SVGAGI in the germline V gene (reference sequence). Trimming removed 2 bases from V and 3 bases from J, with 10 bases in between. In DNA, the CDR3 is TGTGCCAGCAGTTACGGAGCCGCTGACTATGGCTACACCTTC. Protein product: CASSYGAADYGYTF.

The CDR3 nucleotides read TGTGCCAGCTCACCACCGAGGGCAGGGGGCCGCACTGAAGCTTTCTTT. This encodes CASSPPRAGGRTEAFF. V and J are TRBV18 and TRBJ1-1; 8 bases fit TRBD1. This CDR3 has 16 amino acids. The ends lost 0 bases at V and 4 bases at J; junction bases unmatched: 7. Germline-derived CDR1 and CDR2 are KGHSH and LQKENI.

The gene calls are TRBV30 and TRBJ2-7; D not certain. CDR1 and CDR2 from the germline V gene are GTSNPN and SVGIG (reference sequence). The V and J ends lost 4 bases and 4 bases respectively, with 11 bases between them. CDR3 length: 12 residues. CDR3 bases: TGTGCCTGGAATTCAGGCCTTTACGAGCAGTACTTC. Encoded protein: CAWNSGLYEQYF.

This clone has a handful of counts. The CDR3 sequence is CASSEAQGGIGEKLFF. The CDR3 DNA is TGTGCCAGCAGTGAAGCTCAGGGTGGGATTGGGGAAAAACTGTTTTTT. This chain connects TRBV6-1 to TRBJ1-4; TRBD1 might be the D (5 bases). The CDR3 is 16 residues long. CDR1 and CDR2 from the germline V gene are MNHNS and SASEGT. V was pared by 0 bases and J by 8 bases, with 16 bases between.

The chain carries TRBV13 and TRBJ1-2, with a possible D match to TRBD1 (6 bases). Germline CDR1 is PRHDT and CDR2 is FYEKMQ (reference sequence). The CDR3 is 15 residues long. Trimming cost V 2 bases and J 4 bases, with 14 bases left between them. The CDR3 protein is CASSLKAGDIYGYTF. In nucleotides, the CDR3 is TGTGCCAGCAGCTTAAAGGCAGGGGATATCTATGGCTACACCTTC.

This rearrangement joins TRBV6-1 to TRBJ2-1; unclear D gene. Germline CDR1 and CDR2: MNHNS and SASEGT. V gave up 6 bases and J gave up 5 bases, with 11 bases separating them. CDR3 length: 13 amino acids. For the CDR3, the DNA is TGTGCCAGCAGGGTGCCGGTGGACAATGAGCAGTTCTTC. Its translation is CASRVPVDNEQFF.

The rearrangement links TRBV21-1 to TRBJ2-1; TRBD2, the table's D call, was not compared with the DNA. TRBV21-1 is shown as a pseudogene. The length of the CDR3 is 16 residues. The CDR3 sequence is CASSKPSGPSYNEQFF. As DNA, the CDR3 is TGTGCCAGCAGCAAACCCAGCGGACCCTCCTACAATGAGCAGTTCTTC.

The J gene is TRBJ2-3, the V gene TRBV5-1; 9 nucleotides align to TRBD2. This CDR3 is built from 17 residues. V dropped 2 bases and J dropped 5; count of bases not matched to a gene: 12. The germline gives CDR1 SGHRS, CDR2 YFSETQ. In DNA form, the CDR3 reads TGCGCCAGCAGCTTTAGGGCGGGAGGGCCCTCGGGAGATACGCAGTATTTT. Translation gives CASSFRAGGPSGDTQYF.

This chain joins TRBV6-5 and TRBJ1-3; D gene uncertain. This CDR3 has 15 residues. Germline-derived CDR1 and CDR2 are MNHEY and SVGAGI. V was clipped by 0 bases and J by 1 base, with 7 bases between them. DNA for the CDR3: TGTGCCAGCAGTTACTCTACGAGTTCTGGAAACACCATATATTTT. Translating gives CASSYSTSSGNTIYF.

The genes are TRBV2 and TRBJ1-1; 7 nucleotides match TRBD1. The CDR3 extends over 12 amino acids. V lost 5 bases and J lost 6; bases outside the gene matches: 3. Germline CDR1 SNHLY, CDR2 FYNNEI. CDR3 residues: CASSRDSSEAFF. CDR3 bases: TGTGCCAGCAGTAGGGACAGCTCTGAAGCTTTCTTT.

The gene calls are TRBV23-1 and TRBJ1-1; 7 bases map to TRBD1. TRBV23-1 is an open reading frame, and its role is uncertain. The length of the CDR3 is 21 residues. J was trimmed by 7 bases and V by 3 bases; bases with no gene match: 29. Here the CDR3 reads CASSHGFPSNLCKGAEDEAFF. CDR3 nucleotides: TGCGCCAGCAGTCACGGGTTTCCTTCAAATTTATGTAAGGGGGCTGAAGATGAAGCTTTCTTT.

The chain joins TRBV6-5 to TRBJ1-2; 7 bases line up with TRBD1. Germline values: CDR1 MNHEY, CDR2 SVGAGI. The junction had 5 bases not matched to a gene; V was cut back by 3 bases and J by 4 bases. The CDR3 sequence is 14 residues long. DNA of the CDR3: TGTGCCAGCAGTTATCAGGGGGATGGCTATGGCTACACCTTC. It specifies CASSYQGDGYGYTF.